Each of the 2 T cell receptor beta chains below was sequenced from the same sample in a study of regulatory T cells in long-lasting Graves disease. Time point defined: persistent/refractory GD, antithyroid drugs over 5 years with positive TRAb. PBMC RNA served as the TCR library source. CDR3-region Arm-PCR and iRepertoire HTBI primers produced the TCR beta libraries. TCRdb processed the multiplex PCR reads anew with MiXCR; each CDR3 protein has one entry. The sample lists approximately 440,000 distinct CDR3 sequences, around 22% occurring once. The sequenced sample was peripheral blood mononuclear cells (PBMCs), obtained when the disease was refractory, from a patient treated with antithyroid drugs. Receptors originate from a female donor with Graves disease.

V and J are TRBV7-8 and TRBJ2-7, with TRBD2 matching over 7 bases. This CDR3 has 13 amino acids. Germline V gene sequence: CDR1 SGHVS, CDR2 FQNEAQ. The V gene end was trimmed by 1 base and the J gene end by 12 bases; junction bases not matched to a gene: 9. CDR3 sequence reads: CASSLGAASGRYF. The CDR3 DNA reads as TGTGCCAGCAGCTTAGGGGCCGCTAGCGGTCGGTACTTC. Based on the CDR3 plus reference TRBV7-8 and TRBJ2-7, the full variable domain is GAGVSQSPRYKVAKRGQDVALRCDPISGHVSLFWYQQALGQGPEFLTYFQNEAQLDKSGLPSDRFFAERPEGSVSTLKIQRTQQEDSAVYLCASSLGAASGRYFGPGTRLTVT.

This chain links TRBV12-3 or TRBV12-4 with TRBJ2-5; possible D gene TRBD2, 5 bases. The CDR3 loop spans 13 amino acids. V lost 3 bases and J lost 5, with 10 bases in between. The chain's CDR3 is CASSFRGMETQYF. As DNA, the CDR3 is TGTGCCAGCAGTTTTAGAGGGATGGAGACCCAGTACTTC.